The rows below give T cell receptor beta chains drawn from one sample of a study of blood T cell repertoires in COVID-19. This table comes from immunoSEQ multiplex PCR, and its TCRdb copy is limited to in-frame clones, with some not included. The table lists a few hundred thousand clones, 88% of them singletons. Sequencing was carried out using PBMCs or T cells enriched from blood (not recorded which). Source of these receptors: a woman aged 45-65 years who had recovered from COVID-19. Each CDR3 is given with its conserved first and last residue. Fields, in order: J gene, V gene, clone size, D gene, CDR3 protein, CDR3 DNA. A D gene is named only where the DNA matches it firmly. Clone size appears in some rows only: once, few, many, or a class for an expanded clone.

>TRBJ1-4|TRBV4-3|.|TRBD1
CASSSRAGTGNEKLFF
TGCGCCAGCAGCTCCAGGGCCGGGACAGGGAATGAAAAACTGTTTTTT
>TRBJ2-1|TRBV24-1|.|TRBD2
CATSAMSGRPFHEQFF
TGTGCCACCAGTGCTATGAGCGGGAGGCCTTTCCATGAGCAGTTCTTC
>TRBJ1-5|TRBV4-3|.|.
CASSQVRAGQPQHF
TGCGCCAGCAGCCAAGTCAGGGCCGGCCAGCCCCAGCATTTT
>TRBJ1-2|TRBV5-1|.|.
CASSPPHLGTDYTF
TGCGCCAGCAGCCCACCCCACCTGGGGACTGACTACACCTTC
>TRBJ2-1|TRBV5-6|.|.
CASSSRRGWNEQFF
TGTGCCAGCAGCTCTAGGAGGGGCTGGAATGAGCAGTTCTTC
>TRBJ1-6|TRBV3-1/TRBV3-2|once|.
CASSQARGDSPLHF
TGTGCCAGCAGCCAAGCCAGGGGTGATTCACCCCTCCACTTT
>TRBJ1-2|TRBV3-1/TRBV3-2|.|TRBD1
CASSHRTGRGYTF
TGTGCCAGCAGCCACCGGACAGGGCGCGGCTACACCTTC
>TRBJ1-5|TRBV25-1|.|TRBD1
CASSEDRGNQPQHF
TGTGCCAGCAGTGAAGACAGGGGAAATCAGCCCCAGCATTTT
>TRBJ1-1|TRBV18|once|.
CASSTDRNTEAFF
TGTGCCAGCTCAACAGATAGGAACACTGAAGCTTTCTTT
>TRBJ1-2|TRBV7-2|.|.
CASSFSQDTYGYTF
TGTGCCAGCAGCTTTAGCCAGGACACCTATGGCTACACCTTC
>TRBJ2-7|TRBV6-6|.|.
CASSRTLGEQYF
TGTGCCAGCAGTCGGACATTGGGCGAGCAGTACTTC
>TRBJ2-7|TRBV18|.|.
CASSPGRRGAYEQYF
TGTGCCAGCTCACCAGGCCGTCGCGGAGCCTACGAGCAGTACTTC
>TRBJ1-2|TRBV19|.|.
CASSIGTGYGYTF
TGTGCCAGTAGTATTGGCACAGGTTATGGCTACACCTTC
>TRBJ2-1|TRBV14|.|.
CASSQGINSEKFF
TGTGCCAGCAGCCAAGGGATTAATAGCGAGAAGTTCTTC
>TRBJ2-7|TRBV30|.|TRBD2
CAWSVSGSYEQYF
TGTGCCTGGAGTGTTAGCGGGAGCTACGAGCAGTACTTC
>TRBJ2-3|TRBV7-2|once|TRBD2
CASSLAGGYTDTQYF
TGTGCCAGCAGCTTAGCGGGAGGGTACACAGATACGCAGTATTTT
>TRBJ1-2|TRBV28|.|TRBD1
CASSSPSTGGYYGYTF
TGTGCCAGCAGTTCCCCCTCTACAGGGGGATACTATGGCTACACCTTC
>TRBJ1-5|TRBV19|.|.
CASSTLAVSNQPQHF
TGTGCCAGTAGCACTCTTGCGGTTAGTAATCAGCCCCAGCATTTT
>TRBJ2-3|TRBV29-1|.|TRBD2
CSVPRTSGKGDTQYF
TGCAGCGTCCCCAGGACTAGCGGGAAAGGAGATACGCAGTATTTT
>TRBJ1-5|TRBV6-5|.|.
CASSQEYSNQPQHF
TGTGCCAGCAGCCAGGAATATAGCAATCAGCCCCAGCATTTT
>TRBJ1-3|TRBV4-1|.|.
CASSQDPLGGGLGNTIYF
TGCGCCAGCAGCCAAGATCCCCTGGGAGGTGGTCTCGGAAACACCATATATTTT
>TRBJ1-2|TRBV18|.|.
CASSPAGGRGYTF
TGTGCCAGCTCACCAGCGGGGGGCCGTGGCTACACCTTC
>TRBJ1-2|TRBV7-9|.|TRBD1
CASSPPPGTGTYGYTF
TGTGCCAGCAGCCCACCCCCCGGGACAGGGACCTATGGCTACACCTTC
>TRBJ1-6|TRBV19|.|.
CASTRTARSPLHF
TGTGCCAGTACGAGGACTGCCCGTTCACCCCTCCACTTT
>TRBJ2-2|TRBV6-4|.|TRBD1
CASSDEHGQGSGELFF
TGTGCCAGCAGTGACGAACACGGACAGGGGTCCGGGGAGCTGTTTTTT
>TRBJ2-5|TRBV4-3|.|TRBD2
CASSQAGLVWETQYF
TGCGCCAGCAGCCAAGCGGGACTAGTCTGGGAGACCCAGTACTTC
>TRBJ1-6|TRBV30|.|TRBD1
CAWTAGRGNSPLHF
TGTGCCTGGACCGCGGGCAGGGGGAATTCACCCCTCCACTTT
>TRBJ2-3|TRBV29-1|.|TRBD2
CSAGSGRPSSDTQYF
TGCAGCGCTGGGAGCGGGAGGCCAAGTTCAGATACGCAGTATTTT
>TRBJ2-1|TRBV7-2|.|.
CASSLAGLTSPRNEQFF
TGTGCCAGCAGCTTAGCCGGACTAACCAGTCCTCGCAATGAGCAGTTCTTC
>TRBJ1-1|TRBV4-3|.|.
CASSQGVGGGPNTEAFF
TGCGCCAGCAGCCAAGGAGTCGGAGGAGGGCCCAACACTGAAGCTTTCTTT
>TRBJ2-1|TRBV28|.|.
CASSLLSGEQFF
TGTGCCAGCAGTTTGTTAAGCGGAGAGCAGTTCTTC
>TRBJ2-3|TRBV20-1|.|.
CSASIGVPITDTQYF
TGCAGTGCTAGTATAGGGGTCCCCATCACAGATACGCAGTATTTT
>TRBJ1-2|TRBV19|.|TRBD1
CASTTPGQGGYGYTF
TGTGCCAGTACCACTCCGGGACAGGGAGGGTATGGCTACACCTTC
>TRBJ2-2|TRBV27|.|TRBD1
CASSEGDREAGELFF
TGTGCCAGCAGTGAAGGGGACAGGGAGGCCGGGGAGCTGTTTTTT
>TRBJ2-1|TRBV5-1|.|TRBD2
CASRRRVAGVDNEQFF
TGCGCCAGCAGGCGAAGGGTAGCGGGAGTTGACAATGAGCAGTTCTTC
>TRBJ2-3|TRBV4-1|.|TRBD2
CASSLLGEGPGTDTQYF
TGCGCCAGCAGCCTATTGGGGGAGGGCCCGGGCACAGATACGCAGTATTTT
>TRBJ2-7|TRBV5-4|.|TRBD2
CASAPSGGPYEQYF
TGTGCCAGCGCCCCGAGCGGGGGGCCCTACGAGCAGTACTTC
>TRBJ2-7|TRBV28|.|.
CASRARGATYEQYF
TGTGCCAGCAGGGCCCGCGGGGCCACCTACGAGCAGTACTTC
>TRBJ1-6|TRBV27|.|.
CASSLFAGLDSPLHF
TGTGCCAGCAGTTTATTTGCAGGGTTGGATTCACCCCTCCACTTT
>TRBJ2-7|TRBV10-1|.|.
CASSRAGLWDEQYF
TGCGCCAGCAGCCGAGCGGGTCTTTGGGACGAGCAGTACTTC
>TRBJ2-5|TRBV11-1|.|TRBD2
CASSPGLAGETQYF
TGTGCCAGCAGCCCGGGGCTAGCGGGAGAGACCCAGTACTTC
>TRBJ2-3|TRBV7-2|once|TRBD2
CASSLVGGGPTDTQYF
TGTGCCAGCAGCTTAGTCGGGGGAGGGCCAACAGATACGCAGTATTTT
>TRBJ2-1|TRBV30|.|.
CAWSVNSREQFF
TGTGCCTGGAGTGTAAATAGTCGTGAGCAGTTCTTC
>TRBJ2-2|TRBV10-2|.|TRBD2
CASSGTSGSVSTGELFF
TGCGCCAGCAGTGGGACTAGCGGGAGCGTTTCTACCGGGGAGCTGTTTTTT
>TRBJ2-2|TRBV18|.|.
CASSPLPGHQNTGELFF
TGTGCCAGCTCACCGCTCCCGGGACACCAGAACACCGGGGAGCTGTTTTTT